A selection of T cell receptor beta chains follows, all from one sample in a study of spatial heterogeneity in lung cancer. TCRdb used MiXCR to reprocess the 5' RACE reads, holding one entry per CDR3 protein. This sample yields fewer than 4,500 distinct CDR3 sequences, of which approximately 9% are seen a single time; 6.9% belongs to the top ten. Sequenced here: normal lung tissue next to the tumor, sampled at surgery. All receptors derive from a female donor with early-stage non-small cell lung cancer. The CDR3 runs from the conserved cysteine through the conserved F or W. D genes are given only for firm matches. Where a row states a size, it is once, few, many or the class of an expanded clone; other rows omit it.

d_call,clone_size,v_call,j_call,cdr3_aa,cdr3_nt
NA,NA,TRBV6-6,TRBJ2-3,CASSYLAPSTDTQYF,TGTGCCAGCAGTTACCTAGCGCCGAGCACAGATACGCAGTATTTT
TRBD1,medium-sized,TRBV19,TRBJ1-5,CASRSTGIQPQHF,TGTGCCAGTAGGTCGACAGGGATTCAGCCCCAGCATTTT
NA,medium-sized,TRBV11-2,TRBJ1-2,CASSLVSGDGYTF,TGTGCCAGCAGCTTAGTCTCCGGGGATGGCTACACCTTC
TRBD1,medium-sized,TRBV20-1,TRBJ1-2,CSAETGAAWGYTF,TGCAGTGCTGAGACAGGGGCCGCCTGGGGCTACACCTTC
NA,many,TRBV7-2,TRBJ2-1,CASSLLRDSRYNEQFF,TGTGCCAGCAGCTTACTCCGGGACTCGAGATACAATGAGCAGTTCTTC
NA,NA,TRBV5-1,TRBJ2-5,CASSPARVLQETQYF,TGCGCCAGCAGCCCGGCACGAGTACTACAAGAGACCCAGTACTTC
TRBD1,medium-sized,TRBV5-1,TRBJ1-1,CASSPPPEDRVDVNTEAFF,TGCGCCAGCAGCCCCCCCCCAGAGGACAGGGTGGACGTGAACACTGAAGCTTTCTTT
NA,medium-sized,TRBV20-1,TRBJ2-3,CSARPGPLRTDTQYF,TGCAGTGCCCGACCGGGGCCCTTACGCACAGATACGCAGTATTTT
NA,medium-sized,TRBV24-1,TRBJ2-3,CATSETTSTDTQYF,TGTGCCACCAGTGAAACGACAAGCACAGATACGCAGTATTTT
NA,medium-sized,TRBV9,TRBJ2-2,CASSVGSGGSAGELFF,TGTGCCAGCAGCGTAGGCAGTGGAGGTTCCGCCGGGGAGCTGTTTTTT
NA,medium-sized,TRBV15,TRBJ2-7,CATSRDRGYEQYF,TGTGCCACCAGCAGAGACAGGGGATACGAGCAGTACTTC
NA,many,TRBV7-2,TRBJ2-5,CASSHPPARMETQYF,TGTGCCAGCAGCCACCCGCCAGCGCGGATGGAGACCCAGTACTTC
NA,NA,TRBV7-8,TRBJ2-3,CASKGGGAVDTQYF,TGTGCCAGCAAGGGGGGCGGGGCGGTAGATACGCAGTATTTT
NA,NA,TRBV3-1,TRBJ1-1,CASSYSANTEAFF,TGTGCCAGCAGTTACAGCGCGAACACTGAAGCTTTCTTT
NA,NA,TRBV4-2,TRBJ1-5,CASSQVWQGTSNQPQHF,TGTGCCAGCAGCCAAGTATGGCAGGGGACGAGCAATCAGCCCCAGCATTTT
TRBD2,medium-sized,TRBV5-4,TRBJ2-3,CASSLSASGRTDTQYF,TGTGCCAGCAGCTTGTCGGCTAGCGGCCGCACAGATACGCAGTATTTT
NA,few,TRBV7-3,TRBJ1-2,CASSLTAGALGGYTF,TGTGCCAGCAGCTTAACCGCAGGGGCGCTTGGTGGCTACACCTTC
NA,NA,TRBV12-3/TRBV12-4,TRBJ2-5,CASSWSTETQYF,TGTGCCAGCAGCTGGTCGACCGAGACCCAGTACTTC
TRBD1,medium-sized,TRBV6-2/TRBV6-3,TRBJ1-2,CASSKDRAYGYTF,TGTGCCAGCAGTAAAGACAGGGCGTATGGCTACACCTTC
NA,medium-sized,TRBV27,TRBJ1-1,CASRERQPNTEAFF,TGTGCCAGCAGAGAGAGACAGCCGAACACTGAAGCTTTCTTT
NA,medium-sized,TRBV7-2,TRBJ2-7,CASSVRGGPGSSYEQYF,TGTGCCAGCAGTGTAAGGGGTGGGCCAGGGAGCTCCTACGAGCAGTACTTC
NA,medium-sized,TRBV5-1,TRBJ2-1,CASSLEDRAEQFF,TGCGCCAGCAGCTTGGAGGACCGGGCTGAGCAGTTCTTC
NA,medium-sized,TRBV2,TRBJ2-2,CASSTGPGTGELFF,TGTGCCAGCAGTACGGGGCCTGGCACCGGGGAGCTGTTTTTT
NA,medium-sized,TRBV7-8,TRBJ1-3,CASSPRQASGNTIYF,TGTGCCAGCAGCCCCCGACAGGCCTCTGGAAACACCATATATTTT
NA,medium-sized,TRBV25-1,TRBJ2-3,CASSDPGPVADTQYF,TGTGCCAGCAGTGACCCCGGGCCGGTGGCAGATACGCAGTATTTT
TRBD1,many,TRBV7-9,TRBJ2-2,CASSKPGQGGTGELFF,TGTGCCAGCAGTAAACCGGGACAGGGAGGCACCGGGGAGCTGTTTTTT
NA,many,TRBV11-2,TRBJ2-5,CASSLQGGIQETQYF,TGTGCCAGCAGCTTACAGGGGGGGATTCAAGAGACCCAGTACTTC
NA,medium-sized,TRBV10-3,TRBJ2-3,CAISVGRGTDTQYF,TGTGCCATCAGTGTGGGGAGAGGGACAGATACGCAGTATTTT
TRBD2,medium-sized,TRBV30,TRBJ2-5,CAWSVLGSGIQETQYF,TGTGCCTGGAGTGTATTAGGTAGCGGGATCCAAGAGACCCAGTACTTC
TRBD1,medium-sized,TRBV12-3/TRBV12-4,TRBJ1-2,CASRTGAGYGYTF,TGTGCCAGCCGGACAGGGGCAGGGTATGGCTACACCTTC
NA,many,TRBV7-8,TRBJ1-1,CASSPGRGWGSNTEAFF,TGTGCCAGCAGCCCAGGCCGGGGGTGGGGATCGAACACTGAAGCTTTCTTT
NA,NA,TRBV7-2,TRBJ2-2,CASSSLAVTTGELFF,TGTGCCAGCAGCTCCCTGGCAGTAACCACCGGGGAGCTGTTTTTT
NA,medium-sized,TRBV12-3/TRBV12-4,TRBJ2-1,CASSLTPPQEFF,TGTGCCAGCAGTTTAACCCCACCACAGGAGTTCTTC
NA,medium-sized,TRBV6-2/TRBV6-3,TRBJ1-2,CASDNGANYGYTF,TGTGCCAGTGACAACGGAGCTAACTATGGCTACACCTTC
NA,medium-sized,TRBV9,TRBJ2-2,CASSPLGAGELFF,TGTGCCAGCAGCCCACTGGGGGCCGGGGAGCTGTTTTTT
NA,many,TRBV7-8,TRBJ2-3,CASSLEWGIDTQYF,TGTGCCAGCAGCTTAGAGTGGGGGATCGATACGCAGTATTTT
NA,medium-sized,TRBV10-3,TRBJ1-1,CAISRDGHQNTEAFF,TGTGCCATCAGTCGCGACGGACACCAGAACACTGAAGCTTTCTTT
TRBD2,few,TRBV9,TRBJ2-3,CASSRHSGGALDTQYF,TGTGCCAGCAGCCGTCATAGCGGGGGGGCCCTCGATACGCAGTATTTT
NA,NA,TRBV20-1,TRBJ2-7,CSAFPRELRFDEQYF,TGCAGTGCTTTCCCAAGGGAACTCAGGTTTGACGAGCAGTACTTC
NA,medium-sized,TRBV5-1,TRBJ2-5,CASSSHRTPLGQETQYF,TGCGCCAGCAGCTCCCATAGGACTCCCTTAGGCCAAGAGACCCAGTACTTC
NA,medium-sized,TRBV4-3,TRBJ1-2,CASSQDAGTPSLSGYTF,TGCGCCAGCAGCCAAGATGCTGGGACTCCCTCTCTCTCTGGCTACACCTTC
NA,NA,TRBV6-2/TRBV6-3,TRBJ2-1,CASRNYNEQFF,TGTGCCAGCAGGAACTACAATGAGCAGTTCTTC
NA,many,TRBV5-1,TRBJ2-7,CASSLGTDPYEQYF,TGCGCCAGCAGCCTCGGGACCGATCCCTACGAGCAGTACTTC
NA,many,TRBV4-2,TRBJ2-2,CASSQVVRQNTGELFF,TGTGCCAGCAGCCAAGTTGTGCGACAGAACACCGGGGAGCTGTTTTTT
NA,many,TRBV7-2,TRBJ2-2,CASSLADIKLNTGELFF,TGTGCCAGCAGCTTAGCGGATATAAAACTTAACACCGGGGAGCTGTTTTTT
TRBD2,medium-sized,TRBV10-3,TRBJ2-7,CAVERERSYEQYF,TGTGCCGTCGAGCGGGAGCGCTCCTACGAGCAGTACTTC
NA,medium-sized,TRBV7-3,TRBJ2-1,CASSLTSGANNEQFF,TGTGCCAGCAGCTTAACTAGCGGAGCGAACAATGAGCAGTTCTTC
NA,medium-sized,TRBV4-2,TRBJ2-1,CASSQDERGNYNEQFF,TGTGCCAGCAGCCAAGATGAGAGGGGGAATTACAATGAGCAGTTCTTC